This entry lists 27 T cell receptor beta chains sequenced from one sample in a study of blood T cell repertoires in COVID-19. Produced via immunoSEQ multiplex PCR; TCRdb's table is partial and in-frame only. The table records fewer than 85,000 clones, over 65% of them present only once. Sequenced input: peripheral blood. The source of these receptors is a human donor with acute or convalescent COVID-19. The donor label of this sample is uncertain.

There are a few counts of this clone. The chain combines TRBV14 with TRBJ2-1, with D tentatively TRBD2 (6 bases). This CDR3 has 13 residues. Between the trimmed V and J ends, which lost 4 bases and 14 bases, there was a span of 18 bases. CDR1 is SGHDN, CDR2 FVKESK, per germline. Written as DNA, the CDR3 is TGTGCCAGCAGCCGCGACTCTTGGACGGGGGAGTTCTTC. Translated: CASSRDSWTGEFF.

The chain links TRBV7-9 to TRBJ1-2; D call uncertain. CDR1 SEHNR and CDR2 FQNEAQ come from the germline V gene (reference sequence). The CDR3 totals 13 residues. The V end was cut by 5 bases, the J end by 4 bases, with 11 bases between. CDR3 region: CASSLEGGYGYTF. The CDR3 DNA sequence: TGTGCCAGCAGCCTTGAGGGTGGCTATGGCTACACCTTC.

This chain joins TRBV19 and TRBJ2-4; D possibly corresponds to TRBD1 (5 bases). Trimming stripped 4 bases from V and 11 bases from J, with 12 bases between. CDR3 size: 12 residues. Germline V CDR1 and CDR2: LNHDA, SQIVND (reference sequence). CDR3 in amino acids: CASSRSRGLQYF. CDR3 nucleotides: TGTGCCAGTAGTAGGAGTAGGGGCCTTCAGTACTTC. Filled out from reference TRBV19 and TRBJ2-4, the complete variable domain reads DGGITQSPKYLFRKEGQNVTLSCEQNLNHDAMYWYRQDPGQGLRLIYYSQIVNDFQKGDIAEGYSVSREKKESFPLTVTSAQKNPTAFYLCASSRSRGLQYFGAGTRLSVL.

The table lists this clone with a few counts. This chain's CDR3 is CASSPRGPDTQYF. CDR3 in DNA: TGTGCCAGCAGTCCGCGGGGGCCGGATACGCAGTATTTT. The chain is built from TRBV6-5 and TRBJ2-3; D is perhaps TRBD2 (7 bases). CDR1 is MNHEY, CDR2 SVGAGI, per germline. This CDR3 has 13 residues. V lost 5 bases to trimming and J lost 6 bases, with 12 bases between them.

The sample holds a few counts of this clone. The CDR3 DNA reads TGCGCCAGCAGCCACCCCGGGGGGGGCTCTGGAAACACCATATATTTT. Protein product: CASSHPGGGSGNTIYF. The gene calls are TRBV4-1 and TRBJ1-3; D may be TRBD1 (5 bases). CDR1 is MGHRA and CDR2 is YSYEKL in the germline V gene. The length of the CDR3 is 16 residues. V was trimmed by 3 bases and J by 0 bases, leaving 12 bases between them.

The chain employs TRBV7-9 and TRBJ2-2, with a tentative D call TRBD1 (6 bases). The CDR3 extends over 13 amino acids. V was clipped by 5 bases and J by 5 bases, with 9 bases between them. Germline values: CDR1 SEHNR, CDR2 FQNEAQ (reference sequence). CDR3 loop: CASSRTDTGELFF. For the CDR3, the DNA is TGTGCCAGCAGCCGGACAGATACCGGGGAGCTGTTTTTT. Complete variable domain (other parts from reference TRBV7-9 and TRBJ2-2): DTGVSQNPRHKITKRGQNVTFRCDPISEHNRLYWYRQTLGQGPEFLTYFQNEAQLEKSRLLSDRFSAERPKGSFSTLEIQRTEQGDSAMYLCASSRTDTGELFFGEGSRLTVL.

The genes are TRBV9 and TRBJ1-1; unclear D gene. Germline V CDR1 and CDR2: SGDLS, YYNGEE. The CDR3 extends over 15 amino acids. The V end lost 0 bases, the J end lost 0 bases, and 9 bases lay between the germline ends. The CDR3 DNA reads as TGTGCCAGCAGCGTAGCCTCTACTTTGAACACTGAAGCTTTCTTT. Its protein is CASSVASTLNTEAFF.

The chain carries TRBV7-9 and TRBJ1-2, with D perhaps TRBD1 (5 bases). The CDR3 has 13 residues. V was pared by 5 bases and J by 3 bases, with 10 bases between. Per germline, CDR1 SEHNR and CDR2 FQNEAQ (reference sequence). CDR3 residues: CASSHWGDYGYTF. CDR3 nucleotide sequence: TGTGCCAGCAGCCACTGGGGGGACTATGGCTACACCTTC.

The CDR3 coding sequence is TGTGCCAGCAGCTTATACAGGGGGCCTCAGCCCCAGCATTTT. Protein sequence: CASSLYRGPQPQHF. The V gene is TRBV7-2, the J gene TRBJ1-5; 9 bases are shared with TRBD1. V trimming: 2 bases; J trimming: 6 bases; junction bases outside the gene matches: 2. The germline V gene encodes CDR1 SGHTA and CDR2 FQGNSA. The CDR3 loop spans 14 amino acids.

The rearrangement joins TRBV19 to TRBJ1-1, with a weak D call TRBD1 (5 bases). The length of the CDR3 is 13 residues. The germline V and J ends were trimmed by 4 bases and 0 bases, with 6 bases remaining between them. Germline assignment: CDR1 LNHDA and CDR2 SQIVND (reference sequence). This chain's CDR3 is CASSNRLNTEAFF. The DNA of the CDR3 is TGTGCCAGTAGTAACAGGTTGAACACTGAAGCTTTCTTT.

The V call is TRBV19, the J call TRBJ2-1; 11 bases agree with TRBD2. The CDR3 extends over 17 amino acids. The germline gives CDR1 LNHDA, CDR2 SQIVND (reference sequence). V was clipped by 5 bases and J by 10 bases; unmatched bases: 16. CDR3 nucleotides: TGTGCCAGTAGTGCGTCACGACTAGCGGGACGACAATGGGAGCAGTTCTTC. It translates to CASSASRLAGRQWEQFF.

This clone was detected once. The chain is built from TRBV6-5 and TRBJ1-3; tentative D call: TRBD1 (5 bases). The CDR3 sequence is 14 residues long. Germline V gene sequence: CDR1 MNHEY, CDR2 SVGAGI. V was pared by 6 bases and J by 4 bases, with 13 bases between. This chain's CDR3 is CASRGLTQGNTIYF. DNA of the CDR3: TGTGCCAGCAGGGGACTTACACAAGGAAACACCATATATTTT.

J is TRBJ2-1 and V is TRBV3-1 (or the pseudogene TRBV3-2); D might be TRBD2 (6 bases). Germline V gives CDR1 LGHDT, CDR2 YNNKEL (reference sequence). Trimming removed 5 bases from V and 9 bases from J, with 20 bases in between. The CDR3 is 15 amino acids. The CDR3 DNA reads as TGTGCCAGCAGCTCCGGTGTGGGGGGAAACCTTGAGCAGTTCTTC. Residues: CASSSGVGGNLEQFF.

The chain recombines TRBV30 with TRBJ1-1; 7 bases fit TRBD1. The trim removed 5 bases at V and 1 base at J, leaving 4 bases unmatched. CDR1 GTSNPN and CDR2 SVGIG come from the germline V gene (reference sequence). The CDR3 totals 13 residues. CDR3 DNA sequence: TGTGCCTGGTTACGGGACAGGAACACTGAAGCTTTCTTT. It is translated as CAWLRDRNTEAFF.

The chain carries TRBV7-2 and TRBJ1-6, with D unclear. V gave up 3 bases and J gave up 5 bases, with 8 bases separating them. Per the germline V gene, CDR1 is SGHTA and CDR2 is FQGNSA. The CDR3 extends over 14 amino acids. CDR3: CASSFLGDNSPLHF. The CDR3 DNA sequence: TGTGCCAGCAGCTTTTTGGGAGATAATTCACCCCTCCACTTT.

The chain employs TRBV7-2 and TRBJ2-1; TRBD2 matches at 15 bases. The germline V gene encodes CDR1 SGHTA and CDR2 FQGNSA. The CDR3 has 15 amino acids. V was pared by 5 bases and J by 9 bases, with 5 bases of the junction left unmatched. CDR3 amino acids: CASSGLAGGPFEQFF. DNA of the CDR3: TGTGCCAGCAGCGGACTAGCGGGAGGGCCGTTTGAGCAGTTCTTC. Combining the CDR3 with reference TRBV7-2 and TRBJ2-1 gives the whole variable domain GAGVSQSPSNKVTEKGKDVELRCDPISGHTALYWYRQSLGQGLEFLIYFQGNSAPDKSGLPSDRFSAERTGGSVSTLTIQRTQQEDSAVYLCASSGLAGGPFEQFFGPGTRLTVL.

In its sample, this clone was seen a few times. This chain connects TRBV7-6 to TRBJ1-1; 8 bases agree with TRBD1. V shed 1 base and J 5 bases; nucleotides not matched to a gene: 6. Germline V gives CDR1 SGHVS, CDR2 FNYEAQ. The CDR3 has 15 residues. The CDR3 spells CASSLGVTGGTEAFF. The DNA of the CDR3 is TGTGCCAGCAGCTTAGGTGTCACAGGGGGTACTGAAGCTTTCTTT.

This sequence joins TRBV5-1 and TRBJ2-5; 7 bases fit TRBD1. Germline loops: CDR1 SGHRS, CDR2 YFSETQ. The ends lost 4 bases at V and 2 bases at J; junction bases unmatched: 8. The CDR3 runs to 15 residues. CDR3 DNA sequence: TGCGCCAGCAGCCCGGACAGGCCGAGACAAGAGACCCAGTACTTC. Translation gives CASSPDRPRQETQYF.

The chain employs TRBV6-5 and TRBJ2-2, with D possibly matching TRBD2 (7 bases). Trimming removed 2 bases from V and 6 bases from J, with 16 bases in between. In germline, CDR1 is MNHEY, CDR2 SVGAGI. The CDR3 runs 16 residues. The CDR3 DNA is TGTGCCAGCAGTTACATGGGGGGAGGGGGATCCGGGGAGCTGTTTTTT. It encodes CASSYMGGGGSGELFF.

The V call is TRBV11-2, the J call TRBJ1-1; possible D gene TRBD1, 5 bases. With 1 base removed from V and 8 bases from J, the gap between germline ends came to 8 bases. The CDR3 sequence is 12 residues long. The V gene's germline CDR1 is SGHAT and CDR2 FQNNGV. The CDR3 DNA follows: TGTGCCAGCAGCTTAGGGCGGGGCGAAGCTTTCTTT. It specifies CASSLGRGEAFF.

The V call is TRBV19, the J call TRBJ1-5; D gene unclear. V was trimmed by 5 bases and J by 0 bases, leaving 8 bases between them. Germline CDR1 is LNHDA and CDR2 is SQIVND (reference sequence). This CDR3 has 14 amino acids. The CDR3 nucleotides read TGTGCCAGTAGTTTCCGGGATAGCAATCAGCCCCAGCATTTT. Translation: CASSFRDSNQPQHF.

V gene TRBV28 combines with J gene TRBJ1-5; D call uncertain. Germline CDR1 MDHEN, CDR2 SYDVKM. The CDR3 covers 12 residues. V was pared by 6 bases and J by 5 bases, with 8 bases between. Here the CDR3 reads CASRPTDQPQHF. The CDR3 bases are TGTGCCAGCAGGCCCACTGATCAGCCCCAGCATTTT.

This chain connects TRBV6-6 to TRBJ2-2; TRBD2 aligns across 8 bases. From germline, CDR1 is MNHNY and CDR2 SVGAGI (reference sequence). The V segment lost 10 bases and the J segment 6 bases; nucleotides outside the gene matches: 13. The CDR3 is 15 amino acids. The CDR3 reads CATDGERGTAGELFF. The CDR3 DNA is TGTGCCACCGACGGCGAGCGGGGGACCGCCGGGGAGCTGTTTTTT.

CDR3 protein: CASSLGGLSNTEAFF. CDR3 sequence (DNA): TGTGCCAGCAGCTTAGGGGGACTGTCGAACACTGAAGCTTTCTTT. The chain employs TRBV7-8 and TRBJ1-1; possibly TRBD1 for D (5 bases). V dropped 1 base and J dropped 1 base, with 10 bases sitting between them. Looked up from germline, CDR1 is SGHVS and CDR2 is FQNEAQ. This CDR3 contains 15 residues.

The chain links TRBV5-8 to TRBJ1-4; 9 bases align to TRBD1. The CDR3 is 15 amino acids. Germline V gene sequence: CDR1 SGHTS, CDR2 YDEGEE. The J segment lost 5 bases and the V segment lost 2 bases, leaving 4 bases of the junction unmatched. The CDR3 DNA follows: TGTGCCAGCAGCTTAACCGGGACAGGGAATGAAAAACTGTTTTTT. Residues: CASSLTGTGNEKLFF.

The CDR3 bases are TGTGCCAGCAGCCAAGATTTGGGGGGTCGATCACCCCTCCACTTT. Translation: CASSQDLGGRSPLHF. The genes are TRBV3-1 (or the pseudogene TRBV3-2) and TRBJ1-6; D is possibly TRBD1 (5 bases). The CDR3 is 15 amino acids. CDR1 is LGHDT, CDR2 YNNKEL, per germline (reference sequence). The V and J ends lost 0 bases and 10 bases respectively, with 13 bases between them.

The chain carries TRBV5-1 and TRBJ2-5, with TRBD2 as a possible D gene (6 bases). Germline assignment: CDR1 SGHRS and CDR2 YFSETQ. V was pared by 0 bases and J by 5 bases, with 14 bases between. The length of the CDR3 is 15 residues. The CDR3 DNA reads TGCGCCAGCAGCTTGGTCCGTACGGAGGGGGAGACCCAGTACTTC. This sequence encodes CASSLVRTEGETQYF.